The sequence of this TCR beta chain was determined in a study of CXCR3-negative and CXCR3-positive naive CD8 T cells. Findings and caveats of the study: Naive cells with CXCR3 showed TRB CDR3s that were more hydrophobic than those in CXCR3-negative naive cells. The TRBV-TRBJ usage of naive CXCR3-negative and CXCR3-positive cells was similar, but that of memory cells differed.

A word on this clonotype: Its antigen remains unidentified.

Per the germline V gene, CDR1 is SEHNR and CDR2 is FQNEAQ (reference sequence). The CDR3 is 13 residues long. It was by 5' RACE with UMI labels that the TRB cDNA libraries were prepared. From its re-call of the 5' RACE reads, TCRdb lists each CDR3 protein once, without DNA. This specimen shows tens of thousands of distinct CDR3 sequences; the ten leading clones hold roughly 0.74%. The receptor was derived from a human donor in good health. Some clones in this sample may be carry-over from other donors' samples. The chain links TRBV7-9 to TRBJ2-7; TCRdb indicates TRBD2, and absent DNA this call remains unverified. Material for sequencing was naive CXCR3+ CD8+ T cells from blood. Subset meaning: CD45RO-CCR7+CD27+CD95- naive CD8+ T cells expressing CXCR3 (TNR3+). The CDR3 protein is CASSWTSEYEQYF.